Shown below are 4 T cell receptor beta chains from a single sample sequenced in a study of a mutant IDH1 vaccine in newly diagnosed glioma (dated by TCRdb to the early 2020s). Per the publication, the time point label means: baseline, week 1 (first vaccination visit). In the paper's terms, the treatment or condition label means: pre-vaccination baseline after standard-of-care therapy. The library was made by the immunoSEQ multiplex PCR assay. TCRdb provides this immuneACCESS table in a form limited to in-frame rearrangements. Some clones are lacking; in checked studies, under half of them reflect an unresolved V gene, and why the rest are absent is not known. Within this sample are some 56,000 clones, with more than 85% of them counted one time only. Over 2.5% of the sample rests with the top ten. Source: PBMCs, taken from a glioma patient treated with radiotherapy, temozolomide or both. The receptors derive from a man in his fifties or sixties with glioma.

The chain couples TRBV5-5 to TRBJ2-7, with 11 nucleotides matching TRBD1. Losses at the gene ends were 3 bases for V and 4 bases for J; bases not matched to a gene: 3. CDR1 is SGHKS, CDR2 YYEKEE, per germline (reference sequence). The CDR3 runs 14 residues. The CDR3 DNA reads TGTGCCAGCAGCTCGGGACAGGGGGAGTACGAGCAGTACTTC. Its translation: CASSSGQGEYEQYF.

The J gene is TRBJ2-5, the V gene TRBV4-3; the match to TRBD2 covers 9 bases. CDR3 length: 15 amino acids. With 0 bases clipped from V and 5 bases from J, the junction kept 4 bases outside the gene matches. Germline V gives CDR1 LGHNA, CDR2 YSLEER. The CDR3 protein is CASSQEAGGLETQYF. DNA for the CDR3: TGCGCCAGCAGCCAAGAAGCGGGGGGTCTGGAGACCCAGTACTTC.

The rearrangement links TRBV5-6 to TRBJ2-7; 7 positions match TRBD1. Germline values: CDR1 SGHDT, CDR2 YYEEEE. V was pared by 5 bases and J by 0 bases, with 2 bases of the junction left unmatched. The CDR3 loop spans 13 amino acids. CDR3 sequence reads: CASRGDSSYEQYF. The CDR3 DNA reads as TGTGCCAGCAGGGGGGACAGCTCCTACGAGCAGTACTTC.

This sequence joins TRBV5-6 and TRBJ2-7; 11 bases map to TRBD1. The CDR3 covers 15 residues. The V gene's germline CDR1 is SGHDT and CDR2 YYEEEE. Unmatched junction bases numbered 4, after V lost 3 bases and J lost 2 bases. The DNA for the CDR3 is TGTGCCAGCAGCTACGGGACAGGGGGGACCTACGAGCAGTACTTC. Amino acids: CASSYGTGGTYEQYF.